The clone carrying this TCR beta chain has more than one count but fewer than ten. Its antigen is not known. The data stem from a study of long-term antiretroviral therapy in people with HIV. General study findings and limits: There were no data on ART adherence, viral resistance or therapy changes, a gap that limits inferences about post-ART repertoire changes. Pre-ART expanded TRB clones stayed dominant throughout, though often decreasing after ART. Diversity increased after ART yet remained lower than in transplant donor controls.

The CDR3 loop spans 17 amino acids. Germline CDR1 and CDR2: SGDLS and YYNGEE. The junction had 16 bases not matched to a gene; V was cut back by 3 bases and J by 10 bases. With survey level as its setting, the immunoSEQ assay was v3.0. Assay: immunoSEQ multiplex PCR; the TCRdb copy retains only in-frame clones and omits some. The repertoire consists of more than 35,000 clones, with 70% to 90% occurring once and the leading ten covering approximately 10%. Sequenced here: unsorted PBMCs, sampled 2.2 years after starting antiretroviral therapy. This TCR was recovered from a man aged 18-30 years with HIV. V is TRBV9 and J is TRBJ2-1; 10 nucleotides match TRBD2. The CDR3 is CASSDQSGSGRAWEQFF. CDR3 sequence (DNA): TGTGCCAGCAGCGATCAATCGGGGAGCGGGAGGGCGTGGGAGCAGTTCTTC.